These 20 T cell receptor beta chains originate from one sample sequenced in a study of blood T cell repertoires in COVID-19. Generated by immunoSEQ multiplex PCR, the TCRdb table keeps only in-frame clones and is missing some. Of approximately 270,000 clones listed, 89% are singletons. The sequencing input was peripheral blood. The receptors were gathered from a man aged 50 or older with acute or convalescent COVID-19.

The CDR3 nucleotides are TGTGCCACCAGTATCCGGGGACAGGGGGCATCTGGGGCCAACGTCCTGACTTTC. Translating it yields CATSIRGQGASGANVLTF. The gene calls are TRBV15 and TRBJ2-6; TRBD1 matches at 12 bases. CDR1 and CDR2 from the germline V gene are LNHNV and YYDKDF (reference sequence). This CDR3 has 18 amino acids. The V and J ends lost 6 bases and 1 base, in that order; junction bases with no gene match: 7.

The chain recombines TRBV10-3 with TRBJ1-1, with 7 bases fitting TRBD1. Germline CDR1 is ENHRY and CDR2 is SYGVKD. V lost 6 bases, J lost 1 base, and 5 bases stayed unmatched. The CDR3 covers 14 residues. CDR3 sequence: CAIRAGTENTEAFF. CDR3 sequence (DNA): TGTGCCATCAGAGCCGGGACAGAGAACACTGAAGCTTTCTTT.

The chain employs TRBV9 and TRBJ2-1; a weak D match, TRBD2 (7 bases). Trimming pared 0 bases from V and 10 bases from J, leaving 17 bases between. The CDR3 contains 15 residues. Germline loops: CDR1 SGDLS, CDR2 YYNGEE. CDR3 bases: TGTGCCAGCAGCGTAGCCGTGGGGGGGCCGGAAGAGCAGTTCTTC. Its translation: CASSVAVGGPEEQFF.

The genes are TRBV30 and TRBJ2-1, with 9 nucleotides matching TRBD2. The V gene's germline CDR1 is GTSNPN and CDR2 SVGIG (reference sequence). The CDR3 covers 16 residues. V lost 2 bases to trimming and J lost 4 bases; unmatched junction nucleotides: 9. Written as DNA, the CDR3 is TGTGCCTGGAGTCCCCGACAGCGGGGGGTTTACAATGAGCAGTTCTTC. It specifies CAWSPRQRGVYNEQFF.

This sequence joins TRBV5-1 and TRBJ1-4, with D perhaps TRBD1 (5 bases). CDR1 is SGHRS and CDR2 is YFSETQ in the germline V gene. This CDR3 has 14 amino acids. V was trimmed by 2 bases and J by 3 bases, leaving 8 bases between them. The CDR3 DNA reads as TGCGCCAGCAGCTTTACAGGACCTAATGAAAAACTGTTTTTT. Protein: CASSFTGPNEKLFF.

V gene TRBV24-1 combines with J gene TRBJ2-1, with D possibly TRBD1 on 6 matching bases. V was pared by 12 bases and J by 2 bases, with 10 bases between. This CDR3 contains 12 residues. From germline, CDR1 is KGHDR and CDR2 SFDVKD. CDR3 DNA sequence: TGTGCCGTAGAGGGGGCCTACAATGAGCAGTTCTTC. Protein product: CAVEGAYNEQFF.

The chain joins TRBV2 to TRBJ2-7, with 13 bases that match TRBD2. The V segment lost 4 bases and the J segment 7 bases; nucleotides outside the gene matches: 4. CDR3 size: 14 residues. Per the germline V gene, CDR1 is SNHLY and CDR2 is FYNNEI. The CDR3 sequence is CASSAGLAGVEQYF. CDR3 nucleotide sequence: TGTGCCAGCAGTGCCGGACTAGCGGGGGTTGAGCAGTACTTC.

The rearrangement joins TRBV4-2 to TRBJ1-1; D not certain. Trimming shortened V by 4 bases and J by 3 bases, and 15 bases separated the two germline ends. The CDR3 spans 15 residues. Germline V gives CDR1 LGHNA, CDR2 YNFKEQ. The CDR3 DNA reads TGTGCCAGCAGCCTAGGGAGGAGTTTGGACACTGAAGCTTTCTTT. It is translated as CASSLGRSLDTEAFF.

With regard to this clone: Other DNA sequences in the sample encode the same CDR3. This chain connects TRBV3-1 (or the pseudogene TRBV3-2) to TRBJ1-5, with D possibly matching TRBD1 (5 bases). This CDR3 contains 12 residues. CDR1 is LGHDT, CDR2 YNNKEL, per germline (reference sequence). The germline V and J ends were trimmed by 4 bases and 7 bases, with 8 bases remaining between them. The CDR3 sequence: CASSLGGQPQHF. The CDR3 region has the DNA TGTGCCAGCAGCCTGGGGGGACAGCCCCAGCATTTT.

This chain connects TRBV7-6 to TRBJ2-2; perhaps TRBD1 as D (5 bases). CDR1 and CDR2 from the germline V gene are SGHVS and FNYEAQ. The CDR3 covers 15 residues. V was cut by 4 bases and J by 1 base, with 10 bases left in between. CDR3 sequence: CASSSPGQNTGELFF. In nucleotides, the CDR3 is TGTGCCAGCAGCTCCCCCGGACAGAACACCGGGGAGCTGTTTTTT.

V is TRBV7-2 and J is TRBJ2-2; tentative D call: TRBD1 (6 bases). V lost 5 bases, J lost 6 bases, and 10 bases lay in between. CDR3 length: 13 amino acids. Germline V gene sequence: CDR1 SGHTA, CDR2 FQGNSA. The CDR3 sequence is CASSHTGPGELFF. CDR3 DNA sequence: TGTGCCAGCAGCCATACAGGGCCCGGGGAGCTGTTTTTT.

V is TRBV25-1 and J is TRBJ2-4; 8 bases align to TRBD1. Per germline, CDR1 MGHDK and CDR2 SYGVNS. V dropped 2 bases and J dropped 7; count of bases not matched to a gene: 7. CDR3 size: 15 residues. CDR3 sequence (DNA): TGTGCCAGCAGTGAACCGACAGGGGATATGAACATTCAGTACTTC. Translated: CASSEPTGDMNIQYF.

The chain carries TRBV3-1 (or the pseudogene TRBV3-2) and TRBJ2-2, with no clear D. CDR3 length: 11 residues. V was cut by 11 bases and J by 3 bases, with 7 bases left in between. Germline V gene sequence: CDR1 LGHDT, CDR2 YNNKEL (reference sequence). CDR3 region: CACAHTGELFF. DNA for the CDR3: TGTGCCTGCGCCCACACCGGGGAGCTGTTTTTT.

The sample holds one count of this clone. The chain couples TRBV7-3 to TRBJ2-1; TRBD2 matches at 8 bases. Germline trimming cut 2 bases from V and 4 bases from J; bases unmatched to any gene: 4. CDR3 length: 15 amino acids. The germline V gene has CDR1 SGHTA and CDR2 FQGTGA. In DNA form, the CDR3 reads TGTGCCAGCAGCTTAGGGGCTAGCGGGTACAATGAGCAGTTCTTC. Its protein product is CASSLGASGYNEQFF.

The rearrangement links TRBV3-1 (or the pseudogene TRBV3-2) to TRBJ2-1; the D gene is possibly TRBD1 (6 bases). Germline CDR1 reads LGHDT; CDR2 reads YNNKEL (reference sequence). CDR3 length: 16 amino acids. The ends were cut back, 1 base at V and 4 bases at J, with 14 bases in the middle. CDR3: CASSQAGAGEYNEQFF. CDR3 nucleotides: TGTGCCAGCAGCCAAGCCGGGGCAGGGGAGTACAATGAGCAGTTCTTC.

This chain uses TRBV27 with TRBJ1-5; 8 nucleotides agree with TRBD1. Germline V gene sequence: CDR1 MNHEY, CDR2 SMNVEV (reference sequence). The CDR3 totals 16 residues. With 5 bases clipped from V and 0 bases from J, the junction kept 6 bases outside the gene matches. The CDR3 reads CASSLTGANSNQPQHF. The DNA for the CDR3 is TGTGCCAGCAGTCTGACAGGGGCTAATAGCAATCAGCCCCAGCATTTT.

V and J are TRBV27 and TRBJ2-1, with a weak D call TRBD2 (6 bases). Trimming left V 2 bases short and J 1 base short, with 9 bases between. CDR3 length: 15 residues. Germline CDR1 reads MNHEY; CDR2 reads SMNVEV (reference sequence). The CDR3 DNA reads TGTGCCAGCAGTTTAGTGGGGGGATCCTACAATGAGCAGTTCTTC. Amino acid sequence: CASSLVGGSYNEQFF.

V and J are TRBV6-5 and TRBJ1-1, with D hard to call. Germline lookup yields CDR1 MNHEY and CDR2 SVGAGI. CDR3 length: 15 amino acids. Trimming cost V 8 bases and J 1 base, with 17 bases left between them. CDR3 in amino acids: CASASAGFPNTEAFF. The CDR3 DNA reads TGTGCCAGCGCCTCTGCCGGTTTTCCGAACACTGAAGCTTTCTTT.

This clone came up a few times. This rearrangement joins TRBV19 to TRBJ2-2; D is unclear. CDR3 size: 14 residues. Trimming removed 7 bases from V and 6 bases from J, with 15 bases in between. The germline CDR1 and CDR2 sequences are LNHDA and SQIVND (reference sequence). This CDR3 is CASTEFMAAGELFF. The CDR3 DNA sequence: TGTGCCAGTACCGAGTTTATGGCGGCCGGGGAGCTGTTTTTT.

This chain connects TRBV6-5 to TRBJ1-5; 10 nucleotides line up with TRBD1. The CDR3 length is 13 residues. CDR1 and CDR2 (germline): MNHEY, SVGAGI. The ends lost 6 bases at V and 6 bases at J; junction bases unmatched: 2. The CDR3 loop is CASRRDRGQPQHF. The DNA for the CDR3 is TGTGCCAGCAGAAGGGACAGGGGTCAGCCCCAGCATTTT.